A single sample is the source of the 22 T cell receptor beta chains below, sequenced in a study of T cells in women clearing cervical HPV infection. This table comes from immunoSEQ multiplex PCR, and its TCRdb copy is limited to in-frame clones, with some not included. The table for this sample gives 40,000 or so clones. The source material was blood buffy coat. The receptors come from a woman between 18 and 70 years old with a cervical HPV16 infection that either progressed to CIN3+ or cleared (not recorded which).

Note on this clone: Coverage ceases 3 residues before the CDR3 finishes, and the germline J gene fills in the end. The chain is built from TRBV6-2 or TRBV6-3 and TRBJ2-4, with D maybe TRBD1 (5 bases). This CDR3 spans 15 amino acids. Trimming stripped 2 bases from V and 0 bases from J, with 8 bases between. The germline CDR1 and CDR2 sequences are MNHEY and SVGEGT. The CDR3 sequence: CASSYGRVAKNIQYF. The CDR3 DNA, read in part, is TGTGCCAGCAGTTACGGCAGGGTAGCCAAAAACATT.

A remark on this clone: The read falls 3 residues short of the CDR3 end, and the missing part is taken from the germline J gene. The rearrangement links TRBV5-1 to TRBJ2-1; 7 nucleotides match TRBD1. After removal of 4 bases from V and 5 bases from J, the junction contained 15 bases not matched to a gene. The V gene's germline CDR1 is SGHRS and CDR2 YFSETQ. This CDR3 comprises 17 residues. This chain's CDR3 is CASSPRAGTEKHNEQFF. CDR3 bases read: TGCGCCAGCAGCCCTCGAGCCGGGACAGAAAAGCACAATGAG.

Details on this clone: The read terminates 3 residues before the CDR3 end, so the remaining end is supplied by the germline J gene. The chain links TRBV30 to TRBJ2-4, with D tentatively TRBD1 (6 bases). CDR1 is GTSNPN, CDR2 SVGIG, per germline (reference sequence). The CDR3 runs to 14 residues. The CDR3 here is CAWGRDTRSRIQYF. The sequenced CDR3 bases are TGTGCCTGGGGTCGGGACACCCGGAGTAGAATT. Combining the CDR3 with reference TRBV30 and TRBJ2-4 gives the whole variable domain SQTIHQWPATLVQPVGSPLSLECTVEGTSNPNLYWYRQAAGRGLQLLFYSVGIGQISSEVPQNLSASRPQDRQFILSSKKLLLSDSGFYLCAWGRDTRSRIQYFGAGTRLSVL.

To note about this clone: With the read ending 3 residues before the CDR3 end, the germline J gene is used to fill in that end. J is TRBJ2-5 and V is TRBV20-1; no firm D call. V was trimmed by 0 bases and J by 5 bases, leaving 10 bases between them. This CDR3 is built from 13 residues. Per germline, CDR1 DFQATT and CDR2 SNEGSKA (reference sequence). The part of the CDR3 DNA that was read is TGCAGTGCTAGAGATTTAAACAAGGAGACC. This translates into CSARDLNKET. The entire CDR3 is CSARDLNKETQYF.

As to this clone: The read terminates 3 residues ahead of where the CDR3 ends, so the germline J gene completes it. The chain carries TRBV19 and TRBJ2-1; D perhaps matches TRBD2 (7 bases). CDR1 LNHDA and CDR2 SQIVND come from the germline V gene (reference sequence). Trimming shortened V by 7 bases and J by 4 bases, and 29 bases separated the two germline ends. The CDR3 is 19 residues long. CDR3 in amino acids: CASTPFLNRAGRVYNEQFF. The part of the CDR3 DNA that was read is TGTGCCAGTACCCCATTCTTAAACAGGGCAGGGAGGGTATACAATGAG.

With regard to this clone: The read gets to within 3 residues of the CDR3 end, and the germline J gene fills in the rest. V and J are TRBV19 and TRBJ2-3; D remains ambiguous. This CDR3 has 13 residues. Per germline, CDR1 LNHDA and CDR2 SQIVND (reference sequence). The DNA read from the CDR3 is TGTGCCAGTAGTATAGGAGCCCAAGAGACG. Its translation: CASSIGAQET. Given in full, the CDR3 is CASSIGAQETQYF.

CDR3 region: CASRANSGRTETQYF. CDR3 DNA (partial): TGTGCCAGTCGGGCAAATAGCGGGAGAACAGAGACC. The chain carries TRBV28 and TRBJ2-5; TRBD2 matches 9 bases. Coverage ceases 3 residues before the CDR3 finishes, and the germline J gene fills in the end. Germline trimming cut 9 bases from V and 4 bases from J; bases unmatched to any gene: 12. Germline V gene sequence: CDR1 MDHEN, CDR2 SYDVKM. CDR3 length equals 15 residues.

As for this clone: The read finishes 3 residues shy of the CDR3 end, and the germline J gene is used to complete it. The chain uses TRBV7-2 and TRBJ2-3; D tentatively reads TRBD1 or TRBD2 (6 bases each). The V end was cut by 5 bases, the J end by 6 bases, with 12 bases between. Germline loops: CDR1 SGHTA, CDR2 FQGNSA. This CDR3 is 13 amino acids long. CDR3 bases read: TGTGCCAGCAGCCCTCGGAGGGGGGATACG. Translation: CASSPRRGDT. The CDR3, in full, reads CASSPRRGDTQYF.

As to this clone: The read falls 3 residues short of the CDR3 end, and the missing part is taken from the germline J gene. The gene calls are TRBV10-3 and TRBJ2-3, with 8 bases matching TRBD1. V was clipped by 6 bases and J by 0 bases; unmatched bases: 5. Germline V CDR1 and CDR2: ENHRY, SYGVKD. CDR3 length equals 15 residues. The CDR3 DNA, read in part, is TGTGCCATCAGGGGGGACAGGACAAGCACAGATACG. It is translated as CAIRGDRTSTDT. The full CDR3 protein reads CAIRGDRTSTDTQYF.

With regard to this clone: The CDR3 end falls 3 residues outside the read, so it is completed with the germline J gene. V gene TRBV30 combines with J gene TRBJ2-1; 7 bases line up with TRBD2. The CDR3 covers 20 residues. In germline, CDR1 is GTSNPN, CDR2 SVGIG (reference sequence). V shed 0 bases, J shed 3 bases, and the junction held 20 bases outside the gene matches. CDR3 bases read: TGTGCCTGGAGTGTAGCCCACCTCTCCTCGCTAGCGGAGTACTACAATGAG. Translation: CAWSVAHLSSLAEYYNE. The entire CDR3 sequence reads CAWSVAHLSSLAEYYNEQFF.

On this clone itself: The observed sequence ends 3 residues before the CDR3 terminus, with the missing tail filled in from the germline J gene. The V and J genes are TRBV7-9 and TRBJ1-1, with 10 bases lining up with TRBD1. CDR3 length: 15 residues. Germline V gene lookup returns CDR1 SEHNR and CDR2 FQNEAQ (reference sequence). With V trimmed by 5 bases and J by 5 bases, 8 bases remained unmatched. Partial CDR3 DNA: TGTGCCAGCAGCCCACGACAGGGGGCTGTTACTGAA. Protein sequence: CASSPRQGAVTE. The complete CDR3 protein is CASSPRQGAVTEAFF.

Details on this clone: With the read ending 3 residues before the CDR3 end, the germline J gene is used to fill in that end. This chain joins TRBV5-5 and TRBJ2-2, with a weak D call TRBD2 (6 bases). The V gene lost 7 bases and the J gene lost 2 bases, with 12 bases spanning the gap. The germline V gene has CDR1 SGHKS and CDR2 YYEKEE (reference sequence). This CDR3 spans 14 amino acids. The sequenced CDR3 bases are TGTGCCAGCGGGCGAGGGACTAACACCGGGGAG. Residues: CASGRGTNTGE. The whole CDR3 is CASGRGTNTGELFF.

As to this clone: The CDR3 is cut off 3 residues early in the read; its end comes from the germline J gene. The chain is built from TRBV11-2 and TRBJ1-1, with D possibly matching TRBD1 (6 bases). Trimming removed 2 bases at V and 1 base at J, with 11 bases between. This CDR3 region has 15 residues. CDR1 and CDR2 (germline): SGHAT, FQNNGV. The covered CDR3 bases are TGTGCCAGCAGCTTAACAGGGACGGAGAACACTGAA. Protein sequence: CASSLTGTENTE. The whole CDR3 protein reads CASSLTGTENTEAFF.

Details on this clone: The read halts 3 residues ahead of the CDR3 end, with the missing end drawn from the germline J gene. The chain is built from TRBV10-3 and TRBJ1-5; D ambiguous. Trimming stripped 8 bases from V and 5 bases from J, with 10 bases between. This CDR3 region has 12 residues. Germline V gene sequence: CDR1 ENHRY, CDR2 SYGVKD. CDR3 protein: CAISSGDQPQHF. Partial CDR3 DNA: TGTGCCATCTCGTCCGGGGATCAGCCC.

Of note for this clone: The CDR3 end lies 3 residues beyond the end of the read and is filled in from the germline J gene. The genes are TRBV7-6 and TRBJ2-3; tentatively, D is TRBD2 (5 bases). The germline CDR1 and CDR2 sequences are SGHVS and FNYEAQ. The CDR3 totals 14 residues. V lost 1 base to trimming and J lost 7 bases, with 12 bases between them. Here the CDR3 reads CASSLGESGNTQYF. The CDR3 bases that were read are TGTGCCAGCAGCTTAGGTGAAAGCGGAAATACG.

About this clone: Read sequence stops 3 residues before the CDR3 end, and the germline J gene provides the missing end. The J gene is TRBJ2-7, the V gene TRBV13; 9 nucleotides agree with TRBD1. CDR1 and CDR2 from the germline V gene are PRHDT and FYEKMQ (reference sequence). With 6 bases clipped from V and 6 bases from J, the junction kept 9 bases outside the gene matches. The CDR3 extends over 14 amino acids. CDR3 loop: CASSLAGTGSEQYF. The covered CDR3 bases are TGTGCCAGCAGTCTCGCCGGGACAGGGTCCGAG.

Regarding this clone: The read falls 3 residues short of the CDR3 end, and the missing part is taken from the germline J gene. The rearrangement uses TRBV14 and TRBJ1-3, with no clear D. The length of the CDR3 is 15 residues. The V gene's germline CDR1 is SGHDN and CDR2 FVKESK. Trimming pared 0 bases from V and 4 bases from J, leaving 10 bases between. The CDR3 sequence is CASSQEGQKGNTIYF. The CDR3 bases that were read are TGTGCCAGCAGCCAAGAAGGGCAAAAGGGAAACACC.

With respect to this clone: The read finishes 3 residues shy of the CDR3 end, and the germline J gene is used to complete it. This chain links TRBV19 with TRBJ2-2; a weak D match, TRBD2 (5 bases). CDR3 size: 15 residues. Per the germline V gene, CDR1 is LNHDA and CDR2 is SQIVND (reference sequence). The CDR3 sequence: CASSTEAALNEKLFF. Partial CDR3 DNA: TGTGCCAGTAGTACGGAGGCGGCCCTTAATGAAAAG.

The CDR3 loop reads CASGRGYNEQFF. The sequenced part of the CDR3 DNA is TGTGCTAGTGGTCGAGGGTACAATGAG. This chain joins TRBV12-5 and TRBJ2-1, with a possible D match to TRBD2 (5 bases). The CDR3 end is not reached by the read, which stops 3 residues before it; the germline J gene fills it in. V was trimmed by 5 bases and J by 4 bases, leaving 6 bases between them. In germline, CDR1 is LGHNT, CDR2 FRNRAP. This CDR3 comprises 12 residues.

About this clone itself: Read sequence stops 3 residues before the CDR3 end, and the germline J gene provides the missing end. The chain recombines TRBV19 with TRBJ2-1; D is perhaps TRBD2 (6 bases). This CDR3 comprises 13 residues. V lost 6 bases, J lost 6 bases, and 12 bases lay in between. Per germline, CDR1 LNHDA and CDR2 SQIVND (reference sequence). The covered CDR3 bases are TGTGCCAGTAGCCCCACCGGGGGCAATGAG. Its protein is CASSPTGGNE. The CDR3 reads in full as CASSPTGGNEQFF.

To note about this clone: The CDR3 is cut off 3 residues early in the read; its end comes from the germline J gene. This sequence joins TRBV10-3 and TRBJ2-2; D may match TRBD1 or TRBD2 (5 bases each). CDR3 size: 12 residues. Trimming cost V 7 bases and J 6 bases, with 9 bases left between them. CDR1 and CDR2 (germline): ENHRY, SYGVKD. The CDR3 region is CAITQGAGELFF. Incomplete CDR3 DNA: TGTGCCATCACGCAGGGAGCCGGGGAG.

Note on this clone: The read is 3 residues too short to cover the CDR3 end, so that end is filled in from the germline J gene. The chain has TRBV7-2 and TRBJ1-1; D unclear. Germline V gene sequence: CDR1 SGHTA, CDR2 FQGNSA. CDR3 length: 15 residues. CDR3 DNA (partial): TGTGCCAGCAGCCCCTACCTCCGGGTGAAAAACATT. This codes for CASSPYLRVKNI. In full, the CDR3 reads CASSPYLRVKNIAFF.